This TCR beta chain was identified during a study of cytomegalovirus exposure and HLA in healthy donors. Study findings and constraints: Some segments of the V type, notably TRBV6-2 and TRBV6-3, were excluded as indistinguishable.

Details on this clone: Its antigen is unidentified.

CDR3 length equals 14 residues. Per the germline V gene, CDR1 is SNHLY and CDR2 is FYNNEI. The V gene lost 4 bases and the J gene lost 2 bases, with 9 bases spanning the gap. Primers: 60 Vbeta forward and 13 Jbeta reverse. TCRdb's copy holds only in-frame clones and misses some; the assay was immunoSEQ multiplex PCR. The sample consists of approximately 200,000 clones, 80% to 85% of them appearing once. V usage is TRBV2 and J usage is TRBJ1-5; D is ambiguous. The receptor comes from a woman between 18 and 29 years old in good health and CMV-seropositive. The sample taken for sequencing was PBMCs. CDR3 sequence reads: CASSGARGNQPQHF. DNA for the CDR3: TGTGCCAGCAGTGGGGCGCGGGGCAATCAGCCCCAGCATTTT.